A selection of T cell receptor beta chains follows, all from one sample in a study of blood T cell repertoires in COVID-19. Sequenced by immunoSEQ multiplex PCR; TCRdb stores in-frame clones only, minus some. In the table there are 250,000 to 400,000 clones, approximately 90% of which are singletons. Sample: peripheral blood. Receptors originate from a woman in her thirties with COVID-19, enrolled during active disease. CDR3s include the opening cysteine and the closing phenylalanine or tryptophan. The D gene is left open where the match is weak. The listing skips clone size in some rows; elsewhere it reads once, few, many or a size class.

TGTGCCAGCAGCCCAGGAGGGAGGCACGAGCAGTACTTC	CASSPGGRHEQYF	.	13	.	TRBJ2-7	TRBV7-3
TGTGCCATCAGATCCGGGACAGGGGAACAAGAGACCCAGTACTTC	CAIRSGTGEQETQYF	TRBD1	15	.	TRBJ2-5	TRBV10-3
TGTGCCAGTAGTTGGGCCGGGGAGAACACCGGGGAGCTGTTTTTT	CASSWAGENTGELFF	.	15	.	TRBJ2-2	TRBV19
TGTGCCAGCAGCGCCGGGGAGGGGAGAGGGGATCAGCCCCAGCATTTT	CASSAGEGRGDQPQHF	.	16	.	TRBJ1-5	TRBV9
TGTGCCAGCAGTTTTGCGGGAAGGGACGAGACCCAGTACTTC	CASSFAGRDETQYF	.	14	.	TRBJ2-5	TRBV28
TGTGCCAGTAGTCAAGACAGTACAGTTACATCGCTTAATTCACCCCTCCACTTT	CASSQDSTVTSLNSPLHF	.	18	once	TRBJ1-6	TRBV19
TGTGCCAGCAGTTACTCTTCCAATACTAACAATTCACCCCTCCACTTT	CASSYSSNTNNSPLHF	.	16	.	TRBJ1-6	TRBV6-5
TGTGCCAGCAGCTCCACAACCGACGGGTACGAGCAGTACTTC	CASSSTTDGYEQYF	.	14	once	TRBJ2-7	TRBV3-1/TRBV3-2
TGTGCCAGCAGTTTAAACCGCGGGTACAGCAATCAGCCCCAGCATTTT	CASSLNRGYSNQPQHF	.	16	few	TRBJ1-5	TRBV28
TGTGCCAGCAGCCGACAGGGCCTGAACACCGGGGAGCTGTTTTTT	CASSRQGLNTGELFF	TRBD1	15	.	TRBJ2-2	TRBV14
TGTGCCAGCAGCCCGAGGACAGGCCACAGGGATGAAAAACTGTTTTTT	CASSPRTGHRDEKLFF	TRBD1	16	.	TRBJ1-4	TRBV7-9
TGTGCCAGCAGTTACTCGAGACAGACTAATTCACCCCTCCACTTT	CASSYSRQTNSPLHF	.	15	once	TRBJ1-6	TRBV6-6
TGTGCCAGCAGTTTCCCCTCCGGGGGTAGAAACACAGATACGCAGTATTTT	CASSFPSGGRNTDTQYF	.	17	.	TRBJ2-3	TRBV27
TGTGCCAGCTCACCGGGACAGACCGGGGAGCTGTTTTTT	CASSPGQTGELFF	TRBD1	13	once	TRBJ2-2	TRBV18
TGTGCCAGCAGCCCCCTGACAGTTGGAAACACCATATATTTT	CASSPLTVGNTIYF	.	14	.	TRBJ1-3	TRBV3-1/TRBV3-2
TGTGCCAGCAGCTTAACTAGCGGGAGGTACAATGAGCAGTTCTTC	CASSLTSGRYNEQFF	TRBD2	15	.	TRBJ2-1	TRBV7-9
TGCAGCGTTGTGGGGGGGTCGAACTATGGCTACACCTTC	CSVVGGSNYGYTF	.	13	.	TRBJ1-2	TRBV29-1
TGTGCCAGCGGTACTAGCGGGGGTCTCAATGAGCAGTTCTTC	CASGTSGGLNEQFF	TRBD2	14	.	TRBJ2-1	TRBV28
TGTGCCACCAGCAGGAGACAGGGAAACACCATATATTTT	CATSRRQGNTIYF	.	13	.	TRBJ1-3	TRBV15
TGTGCCATCAGTGAACAGGGCTCCTACGAGCAGTACTTC	CAISEQGSYEQYF	.	13	once	TRBJ2-7	TRBV10-3
TGTGCCAGCAACGCGGGACTCTCCGGCTACACCTTC	CASNAGLSGYTF	.	12	.	TRBJ1-2	TRBV7-9
TGTGCCAGCAGTTCCAGGGACAGGGTGGGGGAGCAGTACTTC	CASSSRDRVGEQYF	TRBD1	14	.	TRBJ2-7	TRBV27
TGCGCCAGCAGCTCACAAGGGGCTTCCCGCACTGAAGCTTTCTTT	CASSSQGASRTEAFF	.	15	.	TRBJ1-1	TRBV5-1
TGTGCCATCAGTGAGCCTGGGACAGTAAACTATGGCTACACCTTC	CAISEPGTVNYGYTF	TRBD1	15	.	TRBJ1-2	TRBV10-3
TGTGCCAGCAGCGTACAAGAGACCCAGTACTTC	CASSVQETQYF	.	11	.	TRBJ2-5	TRBV13
TGTGCCAGCAGCGTAGTTTCAGGAGGAAGCTACACCTTC	CASSVVSGGSYTF	.	13	once	TRBJ1-2	TRBV9
TGCGCCAGCAGCCCTGGGACAAACTATGGCTACACCTTC	CASSPGTNYGYTF	.	13	.	TRBJ1-2	TRBV5-1
TGTGCCAGCAGGACAGGGATCACTAATGAAAAACTGTTTTTT	CASRTGITNEKLFF	TRBD1	14	.	TRBJ1-4	TRBV6-5
TGTGCCAGCAGAGGGACTAGCGGTCACCAAGAGACCCAGTACTTC	CASRGTSGHQETQYF	TRBD2	15	.	TRBJ2-5	TRBV2
TGTGCCAGCAGTTTAACAACCTACAGGGAGCAGTTCTTC	CASSLTTYREQFF	.	13	.	TRBJ2-1	TRBV12-3/TRBV12-4
TGCGCCAGCAGCCCTGGACTGACGAACACTGAAGCTTTCTTT	CASSPGLTNTEAFF	.	14	.	TRBJ1-1	TRBV4-3
TGTGCCACCTTTCTAAACTATGGCTACACCTTC	CATFLNYGYTF	.	11	once	TRBJ1-2	TRBV28
TGTGCCAGCAGGGTGGGAGGTAGCGGAGTCACCTTC	CASRVGGSGVTF	.	12	.	TRBJ1-2	TRBV7-2
TGCGCCAGCAGGGGAGGGACTAGCGGCTATAGCACAGATACGCAGTATTTT	CASRGGTSGYSTDTQYF	TRBD2	17	once	TRBJ2-3	TRBV5-1
TGTGCCAGCTCACCCCTAACGGGCACCCCAGGGTCAGCTAACTATGGCTACACCTTC	CASSPLTGTPGSANYGYTF	.	19	.	TRBJ1-2	TRBV18
TGTGCCACCAGTGATTTTACTGATGAGCAGTTCTTC	CATSDFTDEQFF	.	12	few	TRBJ2-1	TRBV24-1
TGTGCCAGTAGTCCCCCAACCAGGGGTTCTGAAGCTTTCTTT	CASSPPTRGSEAFF	.	14	few	TRBJ1-1	TRBV19